This T cell receptor beta chain emerged from a study of cytomegalovirus exposure and HLA in healthy donors. This CDR3 comprises 12 residues. V lost 2 bases and J lost 10, with 12 bases in between. Per the germline V gene, CDR1 is SQVTM and CDR2 is ANQGSEA. PCR used 60 Vbeta primers and 13 Jbeta primers. Generated by immunoSEQ multiplex PCR, the TCRdb table keeps only in-frame clones and is missing some. The sample consists of some 86,000 clones, roughly 80% of them appearing once. Sequenced sample: PBMCs. This clonotype was obtained from a woman aged 40 to 49 in good health and CMV-seropositive. The gene calls are TRBV29-1 and TRBJ2-1; maybe TRBD1 (6 bases). Here the CDR3 DNA reads TGCAGCGTTGAACCGGATGGGGGCGAGCAGTTCTTC. It encodes CSVEPDGGEQFF.